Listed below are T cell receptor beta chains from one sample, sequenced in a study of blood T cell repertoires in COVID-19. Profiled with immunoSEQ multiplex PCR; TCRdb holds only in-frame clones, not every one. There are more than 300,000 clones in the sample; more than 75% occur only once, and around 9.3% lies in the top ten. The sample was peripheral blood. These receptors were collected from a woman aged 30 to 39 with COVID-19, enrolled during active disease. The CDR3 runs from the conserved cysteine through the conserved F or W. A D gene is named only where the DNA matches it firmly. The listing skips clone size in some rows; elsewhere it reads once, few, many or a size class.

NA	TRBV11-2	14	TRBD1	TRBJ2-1	CASSLNRGLNEQFF	TGTGCCAGCAGCTTAAACAGGGGTTTAAATGAGCAGTTCTTC
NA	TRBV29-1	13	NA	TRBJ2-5	CSVEHRDQETQYF	TGCAGCGTTGAACACCGAGACCAAGAGACCCAGTACTTC
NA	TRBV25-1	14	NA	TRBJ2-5	CASSVTGGVETQYF	TGTGCCAGCAGTGTTACAGGGGGGGTGGAGACCCAGTACTTC
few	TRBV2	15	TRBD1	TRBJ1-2	CASSKGGQGVRGYTF	TGTGCCAGCAGCAAAGGGGGACAGGGGGTCCGCGGCTACACCTTC
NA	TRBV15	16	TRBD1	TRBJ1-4	CATSRGLGQGDEKLFF	TGTGCCACCAGCAGAGGTCTCGGACAGGGTGATGAAAAACTGTTTTTT
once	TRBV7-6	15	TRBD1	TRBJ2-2	CASSKQGAQGGELFF	TGTGCCAGCAGTAAACAGGGGGCGCAGGGCGGGGAGCTGTTTTTT
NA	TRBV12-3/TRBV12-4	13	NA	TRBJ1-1	CASSRRENAEAFF	TGTGCCAGCAGCCGCAGGGAAAACGCTGAAGCTTTCTTT
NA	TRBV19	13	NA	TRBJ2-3	CASSILTGDTQYF	TGTGCCAGTAGTATCCTCACGGGAGATACGCAGTATTTT
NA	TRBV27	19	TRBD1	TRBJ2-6	CASPILRDSLISGANVLTF	TGTGCCAGTCCCATCCTCCGGGACAGTCTAATCTCTGGGGCCAACGTCCTGACTTTC
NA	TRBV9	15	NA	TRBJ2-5	CASSVDGGAQETQYF	TGTGCCAGCAGCGTAGACGGGGGAGCCCAAGAGACCCAGTACTTC
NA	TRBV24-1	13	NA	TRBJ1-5	CATGGTVGQPQHF	TGTGCCACCGGAGGGACGGTTGGTCAGCCCCAGCATTTT
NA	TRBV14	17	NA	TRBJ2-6	CASSQDLAASGANVLTF	TGTGCCAGCAGCCAAGATTTGGCTGCCTCTGGGGCCAACGTCCTGACTTTC
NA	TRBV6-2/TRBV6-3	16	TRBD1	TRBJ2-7	CASSYSRTGYDDEQYF	TGTGCCAGCAGTTACTCGAGGACAGGGTACGATGACGAGCAGTACTTC
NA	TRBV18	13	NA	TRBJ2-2	CASSPTATGELFF	TGTGCCAGCTCACCGACAGCGACCGGGGAGCTGTTTTTT
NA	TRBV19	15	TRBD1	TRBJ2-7	CASSSRSGTAYEQYF	TGTGCCAGTAGTTCCAGATCCGGGACAGCCTACGAGCAGTACTTC
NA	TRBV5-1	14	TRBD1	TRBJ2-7	CASSWDRQDYEQYF	TGCGCCAGCAGCTGGGACAGACAGGACTACGAGCAGTACTTC
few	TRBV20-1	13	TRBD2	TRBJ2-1	CSASGLAGTEQFF	TGCAGTGCTAGTGGACTAGCGGGTACTGAGCAGTTCTTC
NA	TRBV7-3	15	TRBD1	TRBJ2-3	CASSLRGQSTDTQYF	TGTGCCAGCAGCCTCCGGGGACAGAGCACAGATACGCAGTATTTT
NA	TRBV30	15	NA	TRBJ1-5	CAWSAGTNSNQPQHF	TGTGCCTGGAGCGCCGGGACAAATAGCAATCAGCCCCAGCATTTT
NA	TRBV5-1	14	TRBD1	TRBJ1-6	CASSLEGGISPLHF	TGCGCCAGCAGCTTGGAAGGGGGCATTTCACCCCTCCACTTT